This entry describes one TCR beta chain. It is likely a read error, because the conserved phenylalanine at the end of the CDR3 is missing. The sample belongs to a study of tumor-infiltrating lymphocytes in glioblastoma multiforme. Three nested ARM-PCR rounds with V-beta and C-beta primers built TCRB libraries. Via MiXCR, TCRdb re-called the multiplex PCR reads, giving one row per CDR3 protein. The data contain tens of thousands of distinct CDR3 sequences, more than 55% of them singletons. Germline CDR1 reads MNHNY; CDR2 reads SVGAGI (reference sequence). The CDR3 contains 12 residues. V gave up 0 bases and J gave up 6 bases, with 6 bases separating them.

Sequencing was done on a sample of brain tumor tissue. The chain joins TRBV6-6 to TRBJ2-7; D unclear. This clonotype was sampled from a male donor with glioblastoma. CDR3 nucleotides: TGTGCCAGCAGTTACTCGCATGGCGAGCAGTACCTC. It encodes CASSYSHGEQYL.